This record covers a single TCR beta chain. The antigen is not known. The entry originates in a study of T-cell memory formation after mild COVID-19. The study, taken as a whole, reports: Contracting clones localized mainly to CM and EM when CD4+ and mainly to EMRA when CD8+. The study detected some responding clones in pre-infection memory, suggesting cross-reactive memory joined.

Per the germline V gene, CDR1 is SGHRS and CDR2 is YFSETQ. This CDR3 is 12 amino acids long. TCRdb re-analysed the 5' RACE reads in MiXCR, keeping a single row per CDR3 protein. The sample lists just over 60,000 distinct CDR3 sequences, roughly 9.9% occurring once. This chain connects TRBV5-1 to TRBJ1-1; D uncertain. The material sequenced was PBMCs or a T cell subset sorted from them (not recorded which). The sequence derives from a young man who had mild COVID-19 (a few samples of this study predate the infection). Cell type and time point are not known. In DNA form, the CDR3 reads TGCGTGGATGTCCATGGGGACACTGAAGCTTTCTTT. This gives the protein CVDVHGDTEAFF. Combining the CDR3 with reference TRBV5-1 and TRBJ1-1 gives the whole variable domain KAGVTQTPRYLIKTRGQQVTLSCSPISGHRSVSWYQQTPGQGLQFLFEYFSETQRNKGNFPGRFSGRQFSNSRSEMNVSTLELGDSALYLCVDVHGDTEAFFGQGTRLTVV.